Below are 5 T cell receptor beta chains sequenced from a single sample in a study of metastatic and nonmetastatic thyroid tumors. TCRdb used MiXCR to call clones anew from the PCR reads. Among approximately 18,000 clones listed, 26% were seen once. Each patient came to thyroid surgery without any prior treatment (of any kind). The source material was tumor tissue. The receptors come from a female donor with papillary thyroid cancer or a benign thyroid nodule (not recorded which). Some clones in this sample may be carry-over from other donors' samples.

This chain joins TRBV7-2 and TRBJ2-5; D is unresolved. V gave up 1 base and J gave up 5 bases, with 11 bases separating them. CDR1 is SGHTA, CDR2 FQGNSA, per germline. The CDR3 totals 14 residues. The CDR3 DNA is TGTGCCAGCAGCTTAGTGCTATCCGGTGAGACCCAGTACTTC. It yields the protein CASSLVLSGETQYF.

This clone appeared many times. The rearrangement uses TRBV25-1 and TRBJ1-5; a weak D match, TRBD1 (5 bases). Between the trimmed V and J ends, which lost 5 bases and 6 bases, there was a span of 8 bases. The length of the CDR3 is 12 residues. CDR1 and CDR2 (germline): MGHDK, SYGVNS. The CDR3 here is CASSQGGQPQHF. DNA of the CDR3: TGTGCCAGCAGTCAGGGAGGTCAGCCCCAGCATTTT.

This sequence joins TRBV19 and TRBJ2-7; D is unclear. Trimming pared 2 bases from V and 0 bases from J, leaving 14 bases between. The CDR3 length is 16 residues. The germline V gene encodes CDR1 LNHDA and CDR2 SQIVND (reference sequence). The CDR3 reads CASSIQETVSSYEQYF. The CDR3 nucleotides read TGTGCCAGTAGTATACAAGAGACGGTGAGCTCCTACGAGCAGTACTTC.

This clone was counted ten times or more. The gene calls are TRBV5-6 and TRBJ1-2; D unresolved. CDR1 and CDR2 from the germline V gene are SGHDT and YYEEEE. Trimming took off 0 bases at V and 3 bases at J, with 6 bases between the two ends. There are 13 residues in the CDR3. The CDR3 bases are TGTGCCAGCAGCTTGGGTGCCGACTATGGCTACACCTTC. It is translated as CASSLGADYGYTF.

This clone is medium-sized. The chain joins TRBV10-3 to TRBJ2-4; TRBD2 aligns across 10 bases. This CDR3 is 16 amino acids long. The V gene end was trimmed by 6 bases and the J gene end by 1 base; junction bases not matched to a gene: 6. Germline V gives CDR1 ENHRY, CDR2 SYGVKD. The DNA of the CDR3 is TGTGCCATCAGCCCGGCTAGCGGGAGCGCCAAAAACATTCAGTACTTC. This sequence encodes CAISPASGSAKNIQYF.